There are many counts of the clone carrying this T cell receptor (beta chain). Its antigen is still unknown. V was clipped by 1 base and J by 2 bases, with 17 bases between them. The CDR3 covers 17 residues. CDR1 and CDR2 from the germline V gene are MDHEN and SYDVKM. Stable disease denoted Graves' hyperthyroidism without ophthalmopathy progression within 18 months. The diagnoses drew upon clinical symptoms, serum thyroxine and TRAb, thyroid ultrasound and orbital computed tomography. The data are from a study of T cells in Graves' hyperthyroidism and ophthalmopathy. On the study more broadly: It was at initial diagnosis, before any treatment, that peripheral blood was collected. Study-wide points: It was a median approximately 6 months before onset that the model predicted ophthalmopathy.

It was RNA transcripts that yielded the amplified TCR beta CDR3 regions. Researchers ran a first-round RT-PCR on the TCR CDR3 using the HTBI primer set. One entry per CDR3 protein results from TCRdb running MiXCR on the multiplex PCR reads. The sample has a few hundred thousand distinct CDR3 sequences; 17% are singletons. The chain uses TRBV28 and TRBJ2-5; either TRBD1 or TRBD2 may fit D (5 bases each). Sequenced material: blood. This clonotype was obtained from a woman aged 50 to 60 with Graves' hyperthyroidism. CDR3 DNA sequence: TGTGCCAGCAGTTTATTGGGGGAGACTTGGATGCAAGAGACCCAGTACTTC. Its translation is CASSLLGETWMQETQYF.